One T cell receptor (beta chain) is described in this entry. Its target is unknown. CDR3 size: 12 residues. The germline CDR1 and CDR2 sequences are SGHDN and FVKESK. With 0 bases removed from V and 8 bases from J, the gap between germline ends came to 7 bases. Here immunoSEQ multiplex PCR was the method, and the copy in TCRdb shows in-frame clones only, minus some. The repertoire holds 96,000 or so clones, with 85% to 90% as singletons. These data belong to a study of T cell responses to AZD1222 COVID-19 vaccine. Whole-study results and caveats: Vaccination with two AZD1222 doses was followed by a rise in Spike-specific TCR breadth and depth. Just 5 to 7 people given AZD1222 tested seropositive at baseline. White British ancestry dominated among donors, who included more females, and clonal diversity was possibly underestimated.

The TCR originated in an adult in good health. The source material was peripheral blood, sampled on day 0 of AZD1222 vaccination. The chain recombines TRBV14 with TRBJ1-2; D remains unclear. The CDR3 loop reads CASSQERAGYTF. The CDR3 DNA reads as TGTGCCAGCAGCCAAGAGCGGGCAGGCTACACCTTC. Together with reference TRBV14 and TRBJ1-2, the CDR3 gives the full variable domain: EAGVTQFPSHSVIEKGQTVTLRCDPISGHDNLYWYRRVMGKEIKFLLHFVKESKQDESGMPNNRFLAERTGGTYSTLKVQPAELEDSGVYFCASSQERAGYTFGSGTRLTVV.